This is a list of T cell receptor beta chains from one sample in a study of blood T cells in healthy people across ages. Each CDR3 protein is one row after TCRdb ran MiXCR on the 5' RACE reads. Here the sample spans roughly 900,000 distinct CDR3 sequences, roughly 26% being singletons. The sample consisted of blood. These receptor sequences come from a woman of 80 years or more in good health. Each CDR3 is given with its conserved first and last residue. The D gene is left open where the match is weak. Rows may omit the clone size; those that give it use once, few, many or a size class.

>many|NA|TRBV5-1|TRBJ2-3
CASSLGARLTDTQYF
TGCGCCAGCAGCTTGGGGGCCCGCCTCACAGATACGCAGTATTTT
>many|NA|TRBV4-2|TRBJ2-4
CASSQAGPLNIQYF
TGTGCCAGCAGCCAAGCAGGGCCTCTAAACATTCAGTACTTC
>NA|NA|TRBV2|TRBJ2-2
CASRGQTVNTGELFF
TGTGCCAGCAGGGGCCAGACAGTGAACACCGGGGAGCTGTTTTTT
>many|NA|TRBV20-1|TRBJ2-3
CSASLRSTDTQYF
TGCAGTGCATCTCTACGTAGCACAGATACGCAGTATTTT
>once|TRBD1|TRBV2|TRBJ1-2
CASRGRGQGGYTF
TGTGCCAGCAGGGGGAGGGGACAGGGTGGTTACACCTTC
>many|NA|TRBV12-3/TRBV12-4|TRBJ2-7
CASSFWGNRWSSYEQYF
TGTGCCAGCAGTTTTTGGGGGAACAGGTGGAGCTCCTACGAGCAGTACTTC
>many|TRBD1|TRBV3-1|TRBJ2-3
CASSQPGTGGTDTQYF
TGTGCCAGCAGCCAACCCGGGACAGGGGGTACAGATACGCAGTATTTT
>NA|NA|TRBV28|TRBJ2-6
CASSLGRGNSGANVLTF
TGTGCCAGCAGCCTCGGACGTGGAAACTCTGGGGCCAACGTCCTGACTTTC
>NA|NA|TRBV7-2|TRBJ1-5
CASSLGMSAGQPQHF
TGTGCCAGCAGCTTAGGGATGTCAGCCGGGCAGCCCCAGCATTTT
>few|TRBD1|TRBV19|TRBJ1-2
CASSIVGQGAWRGYTF
TGTGCCAGTAGTATAGTGGGACAGGGGGCTTGGCGTGGCTACACCTTC
>NA|NA|TRBV7-2|TRBJ2-4
CASSSGFEQYF
TGTGCCAGCAGCTCAGGCTTTGAGCAGTACTTC
>NA|NA|TRBV5-5|TRBJ2-6
CASSLQGFSGANVRTF
TGTGCCAGCAGCTTACAGGGCTTCTCTGGGGCCAACGTCCGGACTTTC
>NA|TRBD1|TRBV7-2|TRBJ2-3
CACSPNRDRGRYF
TGTGCCTGCAGCCCAAACCGGGACAGGGGGAGGTATTTT
>NA|NA|TRBV2|TRBJ1-1
CASSETSTNTGAFF
TGTGCCAGCAGTGAAACGTCGACGAACACTGGAGCTTTCTTT
>NA|NA|TRBV11-3|TRBJ2-5
CASSLGAEYERYF
TGTGCCAGCAGCTTAGGGGCAGAATACGAGCGGTACTTC
>NA|NA|TRBV9|TRBJ1-1
CASSVAGSDTEAFF
TGTGCCAGCAGCGTAGCGGGTTCAGACACTGAAGCTTTCTTT
>few|TRBD2|TRBV24-1|TRBJ2-1
CATRGAGEQFF
TGTGCCACCAGGGGAGCGGGGGAGCAGTTCTTC
>once|TRBD1|TRBV5-1|TRBJ2-7
CASSSRQGSYNEQYF
TGCGCCAGCAGCTCTAGACAGGGCTCCTACAATGAGCAGTACTTC
>many|NA|TRBV4-3|TRBJ1-6
CASSQVTGMNSPLHF
TGCGCCAGCAGCCAAGTTACAGGAATGAATTCACCCCTCCACTTT
>many|NA|TRBV20-1|TRBJ1-2
CSARDLRGINYGYTF
TGCAGTGCTAGAGATCTTAGAGGGATTAACTATGGCTACACCTTC
>many|NA|TRBV20-1|TRBJ2-1
CSTTGRRNEQFF
TGCAGTACTACGGGGCGCCGGAATGAGCAGTTCTTC
>many|TRBD1|TRBV18|TRBJ2-5
CASSAGTGGGEQYF
TGTGCCAGCTCTGCCGGGACAGGGGGGGGTGAGCAGTACTTC
>NA|NA|TRBV5-6|TRBJ1-5
CASSLMGARSNQPQHF
TGTGCCAGCAGCTTAATGGGGGCGCGAAGCAATCAGCCCCAGCATTTT
>many|TRBD1|TRBV12-3/TRBV12-4|TRBJ1-5
CASSLTRDRGNQPQHF
TGTGCCAGCAGTCTTACCCGGGACAGGGGTAATCAGCCCCAGCATTTT
>many|NA|TRBV7-2|TRBJ1-2
CASSLEVIGYTF
TGTGCCAGCAGCTTAGAAGTTATCGGCTACACCTTC
>few|NA|TRBV20-1|TRBJ1-4
CSARARLLEKLFF
TGCAGTGCTAGGGCCAGGCTCCTCGAAAAACTGTTTTTT
>NA|TRBD1|TRBV11-2|TRBJ2-3
CASSLVDRGTDTQYF
TGTGCCAGCAGCTTAGTGGACAGGGGCACAGATACGCAGTATTTT
>many|NA|TRBV18|TRBJ2-5
CASSPRTAQETQYF
TGTGCCAGCTCACCACGCACAGCGCAAGAGACCCAGTACTTC
>many|NA|TRBV25-1|TRBJ2-3
CASSEGWKGTDTQYF
TGTGCCAGCAGTGAAGGCTGGAAGGGCACAGATACGCAGTATTTT
>many|TRBD1|TRBV6-5|TRBJ2-5
CASRTGTGQETQYF
TGTGCCAGCAGAACTGGGACAGGGCAAGAGACCCAGTACTTC
>many|TRBD2|TRBV12-5|TRBJ2-5
CASGLTSGGARETQYF
TGTGCTAGTGGTTTGACTAGCGGGGGGGCCAGGGAGACCCAGTACTTC
>NA|NA|TRBV13|TRBJ2-5
CASSSGVGKETQYF
TGTGCCAGCAGCTCAGGGGTAGGGAAAGAGACCCAGTACTTC
>NA|NA|TRBV5-1|TRBJ1-4
CASSTSTGSRQTNEKLFF
TGCGCCAGCAGCACATCGACAGGAAGCCGTCAAACTAATGAAAAACTGTTTTTT
>many|NA|TRBV7-2|TRBJ1-6
CASSLNSGNSPLHF
TGTGCCAGCAGCTTAAATTCGGGCAATTCACCCCTCCACTTT
>many|TRBD1|TRBV20-1|TRBJ1-4
CSASGIRGPNEKLFF
TGCAGTGCCAGTGGCATCAGGGGGCCTAATGAAAAACTGTTTTTT
>NA|TRBD2|TRBV10-3|TRBJ2-7
CAIAGGLLHNEQYF
TGTGCCATAGCGGGGGGGCTATTACACAATGAGCAGTACTTC
>many|TRBD2|TRBV12-3/TRBV12-4|TRBJ2-5
CASSSDRGIAGVEETQYF
TGTGCCAGCAGTTCCGATAGAGGAATAGCGGGGGTGGAAGAGACCCAGTACTTC
>many|TRBD2|TRBV7-2|TRBJ2-1
CASSLNMLAEYNEQFF
TGTGCCAGCAGCTTAAATATGCTAGCGGAATACAATGAGCAGTTCTTC
>NA|NA|TRBV6-6|TRBJ2-7
CASSYSGEGGYEQYF
TGTGCCAGCAGTTACTCCGGAGAAGGGGGCTACGAGCAGTACTTC
>few|NA|TRBV6-5|TRBJ2-2
CASSYDASRTGELFF
TGTGCCAGCAGTTACGATGCTAGCCGTACCGGGGAGCTGTTTTTT
>NA|TRBD2|TRBV10-2|TRBJ2-5
CASSESTSGIYETQYF
TGCGCCAGCAGTGAGTCGACTAGCGGGATATATGAGACCCAGTACTTC
>many|TRBD1|TRBV5-1|TRBJ2-3
CASSLEPTGAGTDTQYF
TGCGCCAGCAGCTTGGAACCAACAGGGGCAGGCACAGATACGCAGTATTTT
>NA|NA|TRBV10-3|TRBJ1-1
CAISESAGVAFF
TGTGCCATCAGTGAGTCGGCAGGGGTGGCTTTCTTT
>many|TRBD1|TRBV7-2|TRBJ1-2
CASSPGQGLGYTF
TGTGCCAGCAGCCCGGGACAGGGTCTTGGCTACACCTTC
>NA|NA|TRBV5-1|TRBJ2-3
CASSFRQVHDTQYF
TGCGCCAGCAGCTTCCGACAGGTCCACGATACGCAGTATTTT
>few|NA|TRBV3-1|TRBJ2-2
CASSQGTATGELFF
TGTGCCAGCAGCCAAGGGACAGCAACCGGGGAGCTGTTTTTT